The present TCR beta chain was sequenced within a study of CD8 T cells in Susac syndrome. CD8+ and CD4+ T cells taken from blood had their TCR beta sequenced. Negative isolation yielded the CD8+ and CD4+ T cells, while FACS enriched the TEMRA cells. Study-level results: By the study's own acknowledgment, its TCR sequencing and HLA analysis included relatively few individuals.

A quantity of about 0.45 to 1 ug RNA underwent reverse transcription using random hexamers. immunoSEQ multiplex PCR amplified TCR beta CDR3 across 54 Vbeta, 13 Jbeta. TCRdb ran MiXCR on the immunoSEQ multiplex PCR reads and lists one entry per CDR3 protein. The repertoire holds roughly 200,000 distinct CDR3 sequences, about 94% seen once, with 0.09% to 0.12% in the top ten. In its sample, this clonotype was seen once. What it recognizes is unknown. CDR1 is SGHDN and CDR2 is FVKESK in the germline V gene. Trimming cost V 4 bases and J 8 bases, with 14 bases left between them. The CDR3 has 14 amino acids.

This receptor was taken from a human donor in good health. The V call is TRBV14, the J call TRBJ1-4; possibly TRBD1 for D (5 bases). The sample consisted of CD4+ T cells from PBMCs. The CDR3 sequence is CASSRLGGDEKLFF. The CDR3 DNA reads as TGTGCCAGCAGCCGCCTCGGGGGAGACGAAAAACTGTTTTTT.